Below, 32 T cell receptor beta chains from the same sample are listed, as sequenced in a study of cytomegalovirus exposure and HLA in healthy donors. PCR was performed using 60 Vbeta and 13 Jbeta primers. The protocol was immunoSEQ multiplex PCR, while the TCRdb copy is restricted to in-frame clones and leaves out a portion. The table has 150,000 to 200,000 clones, roughly 82% seen once; the top ten hold about 2.4%. Sequencing was performed on PBMCs. The origin of the receptors is a woman between 50 and 59 years old in good health and CMV-seropositive.

The genes are TRBV9 and TRBJ2-1, with 7 nucleotides matching TRBD2. The germline V gene encodes CDR1 SGDLS and CDR2 YYNGEE. The junction had 3 bases not matched to a gene; V was cut back by 0 bases and J by 6 bases. The CDR3 is 14 amino acids. The CDR3 DNA sequence: TGTGCCAGCAGCGTAGCGGGGGGTACCAATGAGCAGTTCTTC. It codes for CASSVAGGTNEQFF. Variable domain in full (rest from reference TRBV9 and TRBJ2-1): DSGVTQTPKHLITATGQRVTLRCSPRSGDLSVYWYQQSLDQGLQFLIQYYNGEERAKGNILERFSAQQFPDLHSELNLSSLELGDSALYFCASSVAGGTNEQFFGPGTRLTVL.

The J gene is TRBJ2-4, the V gene TRBV15, with D perhaps TRBD1 (5 bases). V gave up 1 base and J gave up 1 base, with 23 bases separating them. This CDR3 comprises 20 residues. The germline V gene encodes CDR1 LNHNV and CDR2 YYDKDF (reference sequence). The CDR3 nucleotides read TGTGCCACCAGCAGAGTAAGGTCGGGCAGGGCCGAGGAGGCCAAAAACATTCAGTACTTC. It is translated as CATSRVRSGRAEEAKNIQYF.

The rearrangement uses TRBV18 and TRBJ1-1; 7 positions agree with TRBD1. J was trimmed by 5 bases and V by 3 bases; bases with no gene match: 9. CDR3 length equals 15 residues. CDR1 and CDR2 from the germline V gene are KGHSH and LQKENI. CDR3 nucleotides: TGTGCCAGCTCACCTCGGACAGGAGGGCAGACTGAAGCTTTCTTT. It is translated as CASSPRTGGQTEAFF.

This sequence joins TRBV19 and TRBJ2-3; TRBD2 matches at 9 bases. In germline, CDR1 is LNHDA, CDR2 SQIVND (reference sequence). The CDR3 length is 15 residues. After removal of 4 bases from V and 0 bases from J, the junction contained 2 bases not matched to a gene. CDR3: CASSTLAGSTDTQYF. CDR3 coding DNA: TGTGCCAGTAGTACCCTAGCGGGGAGCACAGATACGCAGTATTTT.

The gene calls are TRBV9 and TRBJ2-2, with D maybe TRBD1 (6 bases). This CDR3 region has 16 residues. Germline V gives CDR1 SGDLS, CDR2 YYNGEE. The ends were cut back, 4 bases at V and 0 bases at J, with 13 bases in the middle. The CDR3 is CASSTLDRPNTGELFF. In DNA form, the CDR3 reads TGTGCCAGCAGCACCCTCGACAGGCCGAACACCGGGGAGCTGTTTTTT.

The CDR3 coding sequence is TGTGCCAGCAACCTCGACAGTCTGGGGAACACCATATATTTT. This sequence encodes CASNLDSLGNTIYF. The gene calls are TRBV6-1 and TRBJ1-3, with D possibly being TRBD1 (5 bases). The V and J ends lost 7 bases and 7 bases respectively, with 17 bases between them. The CDR3 totals 14 residues. Germline CDR1 reads MNHNS; CDR2 reads SASEGT.

V is TRBV10-3 and J is TRBJ1-4; 10 bases map to TRBD1. The CDR3 totals 15 residues. V shed 0 bases and J 5 bases; nucleotides not matched to a gene: 0. In germline, CDR1 is ENHRY, CDR2 SYGVKD. DNA of the CDR3: TGTGCCATCAGTGAGTCGGGACAGGGGAATGAAAAACTGTTTTTT. Translated: CAISESGQGNEKLFF.

The rearrangement uses TRBV4-1 and TRBJ2-5, with D possibly being TRBD2 (6 bases). The V gene lost 1 base and the J gene lost 4 bases, with 13 bases spanning the gap. Germline CDR1 MGHRA, CDR2 YSYEKL. CDR3 length: 15 residues. CDR3 sequence reads: CASSQVSTGGETQYF. In nucleotides, the CDR3 is TGCGCCAGCAGCCAAGTTAGCACCGGGGGAGAGACCCAGTACTTC.

This chain uses TRBV27 with TRBJ2-3, with D hard to call. Germline V gene lookup returns CDR1 MNHEY and CDR2 SMNVEV (reference sequence). CDR3 length equals 14 residues. Deletions cut 3 bases from V and 6 bases from J, with 13 bases between. The DNA for the CDR3 is TGTGCCAGCAGTTTCTCTCAGGCAGGCGATACGCAGTATTTT. Translated: CASSFSQAGDTQYF.

The chain combines TRBV15 with TRBJ1-4, with TRBD1 identical over 8 bases. The CDR3 extends over 14 amino acids. Germline-derived CDR1 and CDR2 are LNHNV and YYDKDF (reference sequence). Losses at the gene ends were 6 bases for V and 10 bases for J; bases not matched to a gene: 10. The CDR3 DNA sequence: TGTGCCACCAGTACGGGGACAGGAGGTGGAAAACTGTTTTTT. This sequence encodes CATSTGTGGGKLFF.

Concerning this clone: This specimen includes other DNA sequences encoding the same CDR3. The V gene is TRBV4-1, the J gene TRBJ2-7; D is perhaps TRBD2 (5 bases). There are 17 residues in the CDR3. From germline, CDR1 is MGHRA and CDR2 YSYEKL. The V end lost 0 bases, the J end lost 2 bases, and 17 bases lay between the germline ends. The CDR3 protein is CASSQETADYRAYEQYF. CDR3 DNA sequence: TGCGCCAGCAGCCAAGAAACGGCCGACTACCGGGCCTACGAGCAGTACTTC.

This chain connects TRBV28 to TRBJ2-6; no reliable D call. Per germline, CDR1 MDHEN and CDR2 SYDVKM. CDR3 size: 14 residues. V was pared by 5 bases and J by 0 bases, with 5 bases between. CDR3 DNA sequence: TGTGCCAGCAGTAAGAGCTCTGGGGCCAACGTCCTGACTTTC. Translating gives CASSKSSGANVLTF.

The V call is TRBV11-2, the J call TRBJ1-4; perhaps TRBD1 as D (5 bases). This CDR3 contains 16 residues. CDR1 and CDR2 from the germline V gene are SGHAT and FQNNGV. V was pared by 4 bases and J by 0 bases, with 12 bases between. The CDR3: CASSSRGGATNEKLFF. DNA for the CDR3: TGTGCCAGCAGCTCCCGTGGAGGGGCAACTAATGAAAAACTGTTTTTT.

The chain recombines TRBV6-6 with TRBJ2-2, with D unclear. Germline CDR1 MNHNY, CDR2 SVGAGI (reference sequence). V shed 6 bases and J shed 7 bases, with 12 bases lying between them. The CDR3 spans 13 residues. Written as DNA, the CDR3 is TGTGCCAGCAGCCTAGACGGCAGCGGGGAGCTGTTTTTT. Amino acid sequence: CASSLDGSGELFF.

This clone is a singleton in its sample. This chain links TRBV15 with TRBJ1-6; no definite D call. The CDR3 covers 14 residues. Germline loops: CDR1 LNHNV, CDR2 YYDKDF (reference sequence). The V and J ends lost 5 bases and 6 bases respectively, with 11 bases between them. CDR3 bases: TGTGCCACCAGCGGAGCGCTACTTAATTCACCCCTCCACTTT. Translated: CATSGALLNSPLHF.

The chain is built from TRBV2 and TRBJ2-3; 11 nucleotides align to TRBD2. Germline CDR1 is SNHLY and CDR2 is FYNNEI. This CDR3 comprises 17 residues. J was trimmed by 0 bases and V by 6 bases; bases with no gene match: 8. The CDR3 loop reads CASSRRLAGTSTDTQYF. In DNA form, the CDR3 reads TGTGCCAGCAGCAGGAGACTAGCGGGGACCAGCACAGATACGCAGTATTTT. The full variable domain, with the rest looked up from reference TRBV2 and TRBJ2-3, is EPEVTQTPSHQVTQMGQEVILRCVPISNHLYFYWYRQILGQKVEFLVSFYNNEISEKSEIFDDQFSVERPDGSNFTLKIRSTKLEDSAMYFCASSRRLAGTSTDTQYFGPGTRLTVL.

The chain couples TRBV10-3 to TRBJ2-7, with 9 bases lining up with TRBD2. The junction had 7 bases not matched to a gene; V was cut back by 0 bases and J by 7 bases. The CDR3 extends over 15 amino acids. From germline, CDR1 is ENHRY and CDR2 SYGVKD. In DNA form, the CDR3 reads TGTGCCATCAGTGAGTCGCGGGGGGGAACGGGGGAGCAGTACTTC. It specifies CAISESRGGTGEQYF.

The table lists this clone with a few counts. The rearrangement uses TRBV6-5 and TRBJ2-1; a weak D match, TRBD2 (6 bases). Germline V gene lookup returns CDR1 MNHEY and CDR2 SVGAGI. The ends were cut back, 8 bases at V and 3 bases at J, with 17 bases in the middle. The CDR3 is made up of 15 amino acids. CDR3 sequence: CASLAGTAVYNEQFF. CDR3 nucleotides: TGTGCCAGCCTGGCCGGGACTGCGGTCTACAATGAGCAGTTCTTC.

The chain links TRBV5-1 to TRBJ1-3; no clear D. V lost 3 bases, J lost 0 bases, and 10 bases lay in between. From germline, CDR1 is SGHRS and CDR2 YFSETQ. This CDR3 has 15 amino acids. This CDR3 reads CASSSGESSGNTIYF. The CDR3 coding sequence is TGCGCCAGCAGCTCGGGAGAGAGCTCTGGAAACACCATATATTTT.

J is TRBJ2-7 and V is TRBV6-6; 7 bases agree with TRBD1. This CDR3 has 13 residues. The trim removed 9 bases at V and 2 bases at J, leaving 7 bases unmatched. The germline V gene has CDR1 MNHNY and CDR2 SVGAGI (reference sequence). For the CDR3, the DNA is TGTGCCAGTCGAACAGGGGTAGCCTACGAGCAGTACTTC. Translated: CASRTGVAYEQYF.

The chain couples TRBV15 to TRBJ2-2; TRBD2 aligns across 12 bases. The CDR3 is 18 residues long. After removal of 1 base from V and 5 bases from J, the junction contained 8 bases not matched to a gene. Germline V gene data show CDR1 as LNHNV and CDR2 as YYDKDF (reference sequence). CDR3 nucleotide sequence: TGTGCCACCAGCAGAGGGCTAGCGGGGGGGCCGGGAACCGGGGAGCTGTTTTTT. This encodes CATSRGLAGGPGTGELFF.

This chain joins TRBV4-1 and TRBJ1-2; D is undetermined. Trimming pared 4 bases from V and 0 bases from J, leaving 6 bases between. This CDR3 has 13 amino acids. Germline lookup yields CDR1 MGHRA and CDR2 YSYEKL. In DNA, the CDR3 is TGCGCCAGCAGCCTCGGGGCTAACTATGGCTACACCTTC. Its protein is CASSLGANYGYTF.

CDR3 DNA: TGTGCCAGCAGCCCGAATGGGGGCTCGAACACCGGGGAGCTGTTTTTT. It encodes CASSPNGGSNTGELFF. V is TRBV11-1 and J is TRBJ2-2; perhaps TRBD1 as D (6 bases). The CDR3 consists of 16 residues. V lost 5 bases and J 0 bases, leaving 13 bases between the germline ends. From germline, CDR1 is SGHAT and CDR2 FQDESV (reference sequence).

This sequence joins TRBV6-1 and TRBJ2-7, with a possible D match to TRBD2 (6 bases). There are 12 residues in the CDR3. Germline V lookup: CDR1 MNHNS, CDR2 SASEGT. Trimming cost V 8 bases and J 1 base, with 9 bases left between them. The CDR3: CASPGGSYEQYF. The CDR3 nucleotides read TGTGCCAGCCCCGGGGGTTCCTACGAGCAGTACTTC.

The CDR3 region is CASSAGSSDTQYF. The CDR3 DNA reads as TGTGCCAGCAGCGCCGGGAGCTCAGATACGCAGTATTTT. The chain uses TRBV7-9 and TRBJ2-3; tentatively, D is TRBD2 (6 bases). The CDR3 runs to 13 residues. CDR1 is SEHNR, CDR2 FQNEAQ, per germline (reference sequence). Trimming took off 5 bases at V and 4 bases at J, with 10 bases between the two ends.

The CDR3: CASTLGGTGSGETQYF. In DNA form, the CDR3 reads TGCGCCAGCACCCTGGGGGGGACAGGGAGCGGTGAGACCCAGTACTTC. The rearrangement joins TRBV5-1 to TRBJ2-5; 9 bases agree with TRBD1. The ends lost 6 bases at V and 5 bases at J; junction bases unmatched: 14. CDR3 length: 16 amino acids. Germline V gives CDR1 SGHRS, CDR2 YFSETQ. Full variable domain (missing parts from reference TRBV5-1 and TRBJ2-5): KAGVTQTPRYLIKTRGQQVTLSCSPISGHRSVSWYQQTPGQGLQFLFEYFSETQRNKGNFPGRFSGRQFSNSRSEMNVSTLELGDSALYLCASTLGGTGSGETQYFGPGTRLLVL.

CDR3 nucleotide sequence: TGTGCCAGCAGCTCCGACAGGGTGGGGACCGGGGAGCTGTTTTTT. The encoded protein is CASSSDRVGTGELFF. The chain employs TRBV7-2 and TRBJ2-2; 7 bases match TRBD1. The CDR3 covers 15 residues. Per germline, CDR1 SGHTA and CDR2 FQGNSA. With 4 bases clipped from V and 5 bases from J, the junction kept 7 bases outside the gene matches.

This clone was observed once. The rearrangement joins TRBV10-2 to TRBJ2-5; 8 bases map to TRBD2. The J call may be mistaken, given a closer DNA end match to TRBJ2-7. CDR3 length equals 13 residues. Germline V gene lookup returns CDR1 WSHSY and CDR2 SAAADI. The CDR3 nucleotides are TGCGCCAGCACCGGGAGGGCAGCCTACGAGCAGTACTTC. Translating gives CASTGRAAYEQYF.

The chain employs TRBV5-1 and TRBJ2-1, with 8 bases matching TRBD2. Germline assignment: CDR1 SGHRS and CDR2 YFSETQ. The junction had 5 bases not matched to a gene; V was cut back by 0 bases and J by 6 bases. This CDR3 is built from 15 residues. The CDR3 is CASSLGGTSINEQFF. CDR3 coding DNA: TGCGCCAGCAGCTTGGGCGGGACTAGTATCAATGAGCAGTTCTTC.

Comments on this clone: One end of the junction does not line up with germline, which may come from a read error. This sequence joins TRBV7-9 and TRBJ1-5; tentative D call: TRBD1 (6 bases). The CDR3 is 15 residues long. Per the germline V gene, CDR1 is SEHNR and CDR2 is FQNEAQ (reference sequence). Here the CDR3 DNA reads TGTTCCAGCAGCTTAGGTCAGGGGATTAATCAGCCCCAGCATTTT. This codes for CSSSLGQGINQPQHF.

The chain joins TRBV10-1 to TRBJ2-1, with 15 bases identical to TRBD2. V lost 8 bases and J lost 10; bases outside the gene matches: 12. Germline V gives CDR1 WNHNN, CDR2 SYGVQD (reference sequence). CDR3 length equals 16 residues. CDR3 nucleotide sequence: TGCGCCAGCCCCCTGGGACTAGCGGGGGGCCGGTGGGAGCAGTTCTTC. Its protein product is CASPLGLAGGRWEQFF.

This clone was counted only a few times. This chain joins TRBV5-6 and TRBJ1-1; D is ambiguous. The CDR3 spans 15 residues. Germline V gene lookup returns CDR1 SGHDT and CDR2 YYEEEE. Trimming shortened V by 2 bases and J by 0 bases, and 11 bases separated the two germline ends. This CDR3 reads CASSLGLGVNTEAFF. DNA for the CDR3: TGTGCCAGCAGCTTAGGTCTGGGCGTGAACACTGAAGCTTTCTTT.